These T cell receptor beta chains were read from a single sample in a study of T cells in Graves' hyperthyroidism and ophthalmopathy. TCRdb independently ran MiXCR on the multiplex PCR reads; one entry per CDR3 protein. The repertoire includes hundreds of thousands of distinct CDR3 sequences, 14% of them detected once, and roughly 10% sits in the top ten. The sample was blood. These receptors all stem from a woman aged 18-29 years with Graves' hyperthyroidism. Each CDR3 is given with its conserved first and last residue. D genes are given only for firm matches. Size is stated for part of the rows, as once, few or many counts, or as a class when the clone is expanded.

V gene	D gene	clone size	J gene	CDR3 protein	CDR3 DNA
TRBV6-2/TRBV6-3	NA	NA	TRBJ2-5	CASRTNSVGTQYF	TGTGCCAGCAGAACGAACTCAGTAGGGACCCAGTACTTC
TRBV6-5	NA	NA	TRBJ1-4	CASSFLRFDEELFF	TGTGCCAGCAGTTTCCTTCGGTTCGATGAAGAACTGTTTTTT
TRBV5-6	NA	many	TRBJ1-1	CASSSLGQINTEAFF	TGTGCCAGCAGCTCATTGGGACAAATAAACACTGAAGCTTTCTTT
TRBV6-1	NA	many	TRBJ1-1	CASSVTGTNTEAFF	TGTGCCAGCAGCGTAACCGGGACTAACACTGAAGCTTTCTTT
TRBV6-1	NA	many	TRBJ2-4	CASSTRTVAKNIQYF	TGTGCCAGCAGTACCCGGACAGTAGCCAAAAACATTCAGTACTTC
TRBV6-5	NA	NA	TRBJ1-1	CASSYSQGRAPEAFF	TGTGCCAGCAGTTACTCGCAGGGGCGCGCCCCTGAAGCTTTCTTT
TRBV19	NA	NA	TRBJ1-1	CASSVTWLMSVQNTEAFF	TGTGCCAGTAGTGTAACTTGGCTGATGAGTGTCCAAAACACTGAAGCTTTCTTT
TRBV2	NA	many	TRBJ2-1	CASSEIFGRVNEQFF	TGTGCCAGCAGTGAAATATTCGGTCGGGTGAATGAGCAGTTCTTC
TRBV24-1	NA	NA	TRBJ2-1	CATSDLETTGNYNEQFF	TGTGCCACCAGTGATTTGGAAACTACAGGGAACTACAATGAGCAGTTCTTC
TRBV15	NA	NA	TRBJ1-6	CATSSRQINSPLHF	TGTGCCACCAGCAGTAGGCAGATTAATTCACCCCTCCACTTT
TRBV6-2/TRBV6-3	TRBD2	many	TRBJ2-3	CASSYSSGSLYTQYF	TGTGCCAGCAGTTACTCGAGCGGGAGTTTGTATACGCAGTATTTT
TRBV24-1	NA	once	TRBJ2-3	CATSDPYTDTQYF	TGTGCCACCAGTGATCCGTACACAGATACGCAGTATTTT
TRBV20-1	NA	NA	TRBJ1-2	CSARVKGFYGYTF	TGCAGTGCTAGAGTTAAGGGGTTCTATGGCTACACCTTC
TRBV30	NA	few	TRBJ1-6	CAWRGPWRNSPLHF	TGTGCCTGGAGGGGACCGTGGAGGAATTCACCCCTCCACTTT
TRBV7-2	TRBD2	NA	TRBJ2-7	CASSFGTTEQYF	TGTGCCAGCAGCTTCGGGACTACCGAGCAGTACTTC
TRBV20-1	NA	few	TRBJ1-2	CSARDGVSINYGYTF	TGCAGTGCTAGAGATGGGGTTTCTATTAACTATGGCTACACCTTC
TRBV12-3/TRBV12-4	TRBD1	NA	TRBJ1-1	CASSLGQLAEAFF	TGTGCCAGCAGTTTGGGACAGCTCGCTGAAGCTTTCTTT
TRBV2	NA	few	TRBJ1-6	CASSEEGGFSSYNSPLHF	TGTGCCAGCAGTGAAGAAGGAGGGTTCAGCTCCTATAATTCACCCCTCCACTTT
TRBV5-1	TRBD1	many	TRBJ2-2	CASSLRGQGGTGELFF	TGCGCCAGCAGCTTGAGGGGACAGGGCGGCACCGGGGAGCTGTTTTTT
TRBV9	TRBD1	NA	TRBJ1-2	CASSVDGTAQGYTF	TGTGCCAGCAGCGTAGACGGGACAGCTCAGGGCTACACCTTC
TRBV7-9	NA	few	TRBJ1-4	CASSLGRGSEKLFF	TGTGCCAGCAGCTTGGGTCGGGGGAGTGAAAAACTGTTTTTT
TRBV28	NA	NA	TRBJ1-5	CASSLIAGHSNQPQHF	TGTGCCAGCAGTTTAATAGCAGGACATAGCAATCAGCCCCAGCATTTT
TRBV11-3	NA	many	TRBJ2-4	CASSPRAAKNIQYF	TGTGCCAGCAGCCCGAGGGCTGCCAAAAACATTCAGTACTTC
TRBV12-3/TRBV12-4	NA	many	TRBJ2-4	CASSLQGTKNIQYF	TGTGCCAGCAGCCTCCAGGGGACCAAAAACATTCAGTACTTC
TRBV7-3	NA	many	TRBJ2-3	CASSLMGGGTDTQYF	TGTGCCAGCAGCTTAATGGGGGGAGGCACAGATACGCAGTATTTT
TRBV25-1	NA	once	TRBJ2-7	CASRQADRSEQYF	TGTGCCAGCAGGCAGGCGGACCGTTCGGAGCAGTACTTC
TRBV5-4	NA	NA	TRBJ2-3	CASSLAVWGSSDTQYF	TGTGCCAGCAGCTTGGCCGTCTGGGGGAGTTCAGATACGCAGTATTTT
TRBV7-9	TRBD2	many	TRBJ2-1	CASSLGLADNNEQFF	TGTGCCAGCAGCCTCGGACTAGCGGACAACAATGAGCAGTTCTTC
TRBV20-1	TRBD1	few	TRBJ2-2	CSAGTGDTGELFF	TGCAGTGCTGGTACAGGGGACACCGGGGAGCTGTTTTTT
TRBV7-9	TRBD1	many	TRBJ1-1	CASSLGDSLEAFF	TGTGCCAGCAGCTTAGGGGACAGTCTTGAAGCTTTCTTT
TRBV4-2	TRBD2	many	TRBJ2-3	CASSETGLAGHYTQYF	TGTGCCAGCAGCGAAACGGGACTAGCGGGACACTATACGCAGTATTTT
TRBV6-2/TRBV6-3	TRBD2	many	TRBJ2-7	CASSTGLAGTRSYEQYF	TGTGCCAGCAGTACGGGACTAGCGGGAACGAGATCCTACGAGCAGTACTTC
TRBV29-1	NA	few	TRBJ2-1	CSVAGPYNEQFF	TGCAGCGTCGCGGGCCCCTACAATGAGCAGTTCTTC
TRBV28	TRBD1	NA	TRBJ1-1	CASSSQTGAHRGAFF	TGTGCCAGCAGTTCTCAGACAGGGGCCCACCGAGGGGCTTTCTTT
TRBV29-1	NA	NA	TRBJ2-7	CSVDSGGDEQYF	TGCAGCGTTGATTCCGGCGGGGACGAGCAGTACTTC
TRBV6-1	NA	many	TRBJ1-1	CASLDGYRSNTEAFF	TGTGCCAGCCTTGACGGCTACAGATCGAACACTGAAGCTTTCTTT
TRBV6-2/TRBV6-3	NA	NA	TRBJ2-2	CASSSNREAGELFF	TGTGCCAGCAGTTCAAACAGGGAAGCCGGGGAGCTGTTTTTT
TRBV5-5	NA	NA	TRBJ2-1	CASSGGDSVVYNEQFF	TGTGCCAGCAGCGGCGGGGACTCCGTTGTTTACAATGAGCAGTTCTTC
TRBV30	TRBD1	many	TRBJ1-2	CAWSPPGQNYGYTF	TGTGCCTGGAGTCCACCGGGACAGAACTATGGCTACACCTTC
TRBV12-3/TRBV12-4	NA	many	TRBJ2-3	CASSFPPTDTQYF	TGTGCCAGCAGTTTCCCCCCCACAGATACGCAGTATTTT
TRBV6-1	TRBD1	NA	TRBJ1-2	CASSLTGTANGYTF	TGTGCCAGCAGCCTGACCGGGACAGCGAATGGCTACACCTTC
TRBV30	TRBD2	many	TRBJ2-1	CAWSAPGLAGGGQFF	TGTGCCTGGAGTGCTCCGGGACTAGCGGGAGGGGGGCAGTTCTTC
TRBV7-2	TRBD2	many	TRBJ2-1	CASSLRRGGSSYNEQFF	TGTGCCAGCAGCTTAAGGCGGGGCGGGAGCTCCTACAATGAGCAGTTCTTC
TRBV19	TRBD2	NA	TRBJ2-3	CASTPLGLAATDTQYF	TGTGCCAGTACTCCATTGGGACTAGCGGCAACAGATACGCAGTATTTT
TRBV24-1	NA	NA	TRBJ2-7	CATSDLQRKGPAPHERYF	TGTGCCACCAGTGATTTGCAGCGCAAGGGGCCCGCACCCCACGAGCGGTACTTC
TRBV30	NA	many	TRBJ1-1	CAWKTQGYTEAFF	TGTGCCTGGAAGACCCAGGGGTACACTGAAGCTTTCTTT
TRBV2	NA	many	TRBJ2-7	CASSESWSYEQYF	TGTGCCAGCAGTGAATCCTGGTCCTACGAGCAGTACTTC
TRBV28	NA	many	TRBJ1-2	CASYGTPYGYTF	TGTGCCAGCTACGGGACACCCTATGGCTACACCTTC
TRBV28	TRBD1	few	TRBJ1-2	CASTSLPAGGLGYGYTF	TGTGCCAGCACCTCCCTCCCAGCAGGGGGCCTTGGCTATGGCTACACCTTC
TRBV2	NA	many	TRBJ2-1	CASSSEYNEQFF	TGTGCCAGCAGTTCGGAATACAATGAGCAGTTCTTC
TRBV10-1	NA	NA	TRBJ1-1	CASSERLGWKAFF	TGCGCCAGCAGTGAAAGATTAGGTTGGAAAGCTTTCTTT
TRBV20-1	TRBD2	many	TRBJ2-3	CSATGTSGRGTDTQYF	TGCAGTGCTACCGGTACTAGCGGGAGAGGCACAGATACGCAGTATTTT
TRBV6-1	NA	many	TRBJ1-2	CASREDSGNGYTF	TGTGCCAGCAGGGAAGACAGTGGGAATGGCTACACCTTC
TRBV7-9	NA	NA	TRBJ2-7	CTSSSQGYEQYF	TGTACCAGCAGCTCACAAGGATACGAGCAGTACTTC